Following are 29 T cell receptor beta chains from one sample sequenced in a study of T cell repertoires in cytomegalovirus infection (dated by TCRdb to between 2018 and 2020). The instrument given in TCRdb is Illumina HiSeq 1500. TCRdb ran its own pipeline on the public reads, namely fastp trimming at Q25 and MiXCR clone calling, and kept in-frame beta chains. Entries are consolidated by CDR3 protein sequence, retaining the most common genes and DNA. This sample lists roughly 77,000 distinct CDR3 sequences; over 3.5% were detected once. The ten largest clones add up to about 22% of the sample. Sequenced: PBMCs. These receptors all stem from a human donor in good health (CMV status not recorded). Some clones in this sample may be carry-over from other donors' samples.

Many counts were recorded for this clonotype. The gene calls are TRBV7-8 and TRBJ2-1, with TRBD2 as a possible D gene (6 bases). The CDR3 covers 18 residues. Germline V CDR1 and CDR2: SGHVS, FQNEAQ. Trimming removed 1 base at V and 0 bases at J, with 16 bases between. The CDR3 DNA reads as TGTGCCAGCAGCTTAGGTTCCATTGGGACTCGCTCCTACAATGAGCAGTTCTTC. Residues: CASSLGSIGTRSYNEQFF.

This clonotype occurred many times. The chain couples TRBV15 to TRBJ2-3, with TRBD2 identical over 7 bases. This CDR3 contains 16 residues. The trim removed 2 bases at V and 0 bases at J, leaving 5 bases unmatched. Germline CDR1 reads LNHNV; CDR2 reads YYDKDF (reference sequence). CDR3 protein: CATSRSGLGSTDTQYF. CDR3 bases: TGTGCCACCAGCAGATCAGGACTAGGGAGCACAGATACGCAGTATTTT.

This clonotype was recorded at least ten times. The chain couples TRBV12-3 or TRBV12-4 to TRBJ1-6; D not resolved. The CDR3 totals 13 residues. With 2 bases removed from V and 7 bases from J, the gap between germline ends came to 6 bases. Here the CDR3 reads CASSLSANSPLHF. The CDR3 nucleotides are TGTGCCAGCAGTTTATCCGCAAATTCACCCCTCCACTTT.

This clonotype came up many times. The chain links TRBV7-2 to TRBJ1-1; D ambiguous. Germline CDR1 SGHTA, CDR2 FQGNSA. V dropped 1 base and J dropped 7 bases, with 28 bases sitting between them. The CDR3 covers 19 residues. CDR3 DNA sequence: TGTGCCAGCAGCTTAGGGGTGGGAAAAAAGAGATTACACTCCTTTGAAGCTTTCTTT. Its protein product is CASSLGVGKKRLHSFEAFF.

This clonotype came up many times. The rearrangement links TRBV7-2 to TRBJ2-3, with TRBD2 identical over 11 bases. The germline V gene has CDR1 SGHTA and CDR2 FQGNSA. The CDR3 runs 18 residues. The ends lost 5 bases at V and 0 bases at J; junction bases unmatched: 10. The CDR3 sequence: CASSVFGASGRSTDTQYF. The CDR3 DNA reads as TGTGCCAGCAGCGTATTCGGGGCTAGCGGGAGGAGCACAGATACGCAGTATTTT.

The sample holds many counts of this clonotype. The chain joins TRBV7-9 to TRBJ2-5; D is unclear. V shed 5 bases and J shed 5 bases, with 9 bases lying between them. Germline assignment: CDR1 SEHNR and CDR2 FQNEAQ (reference sequence). The CDR3 runs to 12 residues. CDR3 nucleotide sequence: TGTGCCAGCAGCGAGAGCCGGGAGACCCAGTACTTC. It encodes CASSESRETQYF.

This clonotype was recorded many times. This chain uses TRBV12-3 or TRBV12-4 with TRBJ1-5; D perhaps matches TRBD1 (5 bases). The V end was cut by 6 bases, the J end by 4 bases, with 10 bases between. The CDR3 has 13 amino acids. CDR3 in amino acids: CASRKQENQPQHF. As DNA, the CDR3 is TGTGCCAGCAGAAAACAGGAGAATCAGCCCCAGCATTTT.

This clonotype occurred many times. The chain links TRBV7-8 to TRBJ1-5; unclear D gene. V was cut by 1 base and J by 0 bases, with 16 bases left in between. The germline V gene encodes CDR1 SGHVS and CDR2 FQNEAQ. The CDR3 is made up of 18 amino acids. The DNA of the CDR3 is TGTGCCAGCAGCTTAGGCGCAGCGGGAACTTATAGCAATCAGCCCCAGCATTTT. This encodes CASSLGAAGTYSNQPQHF.

This clonotype was seen repeatedly, ten times or more. The rearrangement links TRBV7-2 to TRBJ2-3; TRBD2 matches at 8 bases. In germline, CDR1 is SGHTA, CDR2 FQGNSA. CDR3 length: 17 amino acids. V was pared by 4 bases and J by 8 bases, with 17 bases of the junction left unmatched. CDR3 sequence reads: CASSWEGSGILLGTQYF. CDR3 DNA: TGTGCCAGCAGCTGGGAGGGTAGCGGGATATTGTTGGGTACGCAGTATTTT.

This clonotype showed up many times. This chain joins TRBV10-3 and TRBJ2-3; tentative D call: TRBD1 (5 bases). V was pared by 9 bases and J by 0 bases, with 13 bases between. The CDR3 contains 14 residues. CDR1 is ENHRY, CDR2 SYGVKD, per germline. In nucleotides, the CDR3 is TGTGCCATTACAGGACCTTCTAGCACAGATACGCAGTATTTT. Translating gives CAITGPSSTDTQYF.

This clonotype was observed many times. The chain is built from TRBV19 and TRBJ1-1; tentative D call: TRBD1 (5 bases). The V and J ends lost 6 bases and 2 bases respectively, with 13 bases between them. The germline V gene encodes CDR1 LNHDA and CDR2 SQIVND (reference sequence). The CDR3 contains 14 residues. For the CDR3, the DNA is TGTGCCAGTAGCCCCTCGGGGGGAAACACTGAAGCTTTCTTT. The encoded protein is CASSPSGGNTEAFF.

At least ten counts were recorded for this clonotype. At one of its ends the junction is not consistent with the germline gene, which may arise from a read error. The V and J genes are TRBV4-1 and TRBJ2-3; D not certain. The CDR3 has 15 amino acids. Germline CDR1 reads MGHRA; CDR2 reads YSYEKL. This CDR3 is CASSPGSLATDTQYF. The DNA of the CDR3 is TGTGCCAGCAGCCCGGGCTCCTTAGCAACAGATACGCAGTATTTT.

This clonotype showed up just a few times. The chain links TRBV20-1 to TRBJ2-1, with 10 nucleotides matching TRBD2. CDR3 length: 16 residues. Per germline, CDR1 DFQATT and CDR2 SNEGSKA (reference sequence). The V and J ends lost 3 bases and 9 bases, in that order; junction bases with no gene match: 14. The CDR3 is CSARVGTGLAGAEQFF. CDR3 in DNA: TGCAGTGCTAGGGTAGGGACGGGTCTAGCGGGAGCTGAGCAGTTCTTC.

In this sample, this clonotype turned up many times. V usage is TRBV28 and J usage is TRBJ1-1, with a possible D match to TRBD1 (5 bases). Germline-derived CDR1 and CDR2 are MDHEN and SYDVKM. The CDR3 totals 15 residues. V was pared by 5 bases and J by 1 base, with 14 bases between. The CDR3 region is CASSERGVWNTEAFF. The CDR3 DNA reads as TGTGCCAGCAGTGAACGAGGGGTGTGGAACACTGAAGCTTTCTTT. The full variable domain, in which reference TRBV28 and TRBJ1-1 provide the parts outside the CDR3, is DVKVTQSSRYLVKRTGEKVFLECVQDMDHENMFWYRQDPGLGLRLIYFSYDVKMKEKGDIPEGYSVSREKKERFSLILESASTNQTSMYLCASSERGVWNTEAFFGQGTRLTVV.

There are many counts of this clonotype. The chain recombines TRBV7-2 with TRBJ2-2; 13 positions agree with TRBD2. The J segment lost 0 bases and the V segment lost 1 base, leaving 2 bases of the junction unmatched. Germline values: CDR1 SGHTA, CDR2 FQGNSA. The CDR3 contains 18 residues. DNA of the CDR3: TGTGCCAGCAGCTTAGGACTAGCGGGGGGCTCGAACACCGGGGAGCTGTTTTTT. This encodes CASSLGLAGGSNTGELFF.

The sample holds many counts of this clonotype. The V and J genes are TRBV7-2 and TRBJ2-5, with 14 bases aligning to TRBD2. CDR1 is SGHTA, CDR2 FQGNSA, per germline. Germline trimming cut 1 base from V and 7 bases from J; bases unmatched to any gene: 17. This CDR3 region has 20 residues. DNA of the CDR3: TGTGCCAGCAGCTTAGTACTCGGGTCCGGGACTAGCGGGGGTATTGGGACCCAGTACTTC. Translating it yields CASSLVLGSGTSGGIGTQYF.

This clonotype showed up many times. The chain has TRBV12-3 or TRBV12-4 and TRBJ2-1; 8 bases match TRBD2. The trim removed 8 bases at V and 8 bases at J, leaving 5 bases unmatched. This CDR3 has 12 residues. CDR3 in amino acids: CASGTRRHEQFF. The CDR3 DNA follows: TGTGCCAGCGGGACTAGGAGGCATGAGCAGTTCTTC.

Ten or more counts support this clonotype. This chain joins TRBV7-9 and TRBJ1-2, with a tentative D call TRBD1 (5 bases). Germline V CDR1 and CDR2: SEHNR, FQNEAQ (reference sequence). There are 14 residues in the CDR3. With 3 bases removed from V and 6 bases from J, the gap between germline ends came to 14 bases. The CDR3 DNA follows: TGTGCCAGCAGCTTCCGGGGGGGATCGGATGGCTACACCTTC. Translated, it gives CASSFRGGSDGYTF.

At least ten counts were recorded for this clonotype. The gene calls are TRBV7-2 and TRBJ2-7; D is unclear. This CDR3 has 14 amino acids. Germline lookup yields CDR1 SGHTA and CDR2 FQGNSA. Trimming shortened V by 7 bases and J by 4 bases, and 17 bases separated the two germline ends. The CDR3 loop reads CASNSPGVEYEQYF. CDR3 in DNA: TGTGCCAGCAACTCCCCGGGCGTAGAGTACGAGCAGTACTTC.

The sample holds many counts of this clonotype. This chain joins TRBV11-1 and TRBJ2-1; no reliable D call. This CDR3 is built from 17 residues. V was clipped by 1 base and J by 0 bases, with 13 bases between them. From germline, CDR1 is SGHAT and CDR2 FQDESV (reference sequence). The CDR3 coding sequence is TGTGCCAGCAGCTTAGAGCTGAGGCAGAGCTCCTACAATGAGCAGTTCTTC. This encodes CASSLELRQSSYNEQFF.

The J gene is TRBJ2-5, the V gene TRBV12-3 or TRBV12-4, with a weak D call TRBD1 (6 bases). The CDR3 sequence is 16 residues long. The germline V and J ends were trimmed by 2 bases and 2 bases, with 15 bases remaining between them. CDR3: CASSLSPQGLQETQYF. CDR3 bases: TGTGCCAGCAGTTTATCCCCACAGGGCCTACAAGAGACCCAGTACTTC.

This clonotype was seen at least ten times. The genes are TRBV28 and TRBJ2-3, with D possibly being TRBD2 (6 bases). V gave up 6 bases and J gave up 0 bases, with 13 bases separating them. This CDR3 contains 15 residues. The germline gives CDR1 MDHEN, CDR2 SYDVKM. The CDR3 spells CASRSGTPSTDTQYF. As DNA, the CDR3 is TGTGCCAGCAGATCCGGGACTCCGAGCACAGATACGCAGTATTTT.

This clonotype came up many times. V and J are TRBV6-1 and TRBJ1-6; weak D call: TRBD1 (6 bases). V gave up 3 bases and J gave up 9 bases, with 18 bases separating them. The CDR3 runs 16 residues. The germline CDR1 and CDR2 sequences are MNHNS and SASEGT. CDR3 loop: CASSEGAGGTRSPLHF. CDR3 DNA: TGTGCCAGCAGTGAGGGGGCCGGGGGCACTCGTTCACCCCTCCACTTT.

This clonotype was seen at least ten times. The rearrangement links TRBV7-2 to TRBJ2-1; 11 bases line up with TRBD2. The CDR3 loop spans 14 amino acids. The germline CDR1 and CDR2 sequences are SGHTA and FQGNSA. After removal of 2 bases from V and 15 bases from J, the junction contained 9 bases not matched to a gene. CDR3 sequence (DNA): TGTGCCAGCAGCTTAATTAGCGGGAGGGCCATTCGGTTCTTC. This translates into CASSLISGRAIRFF.

The chain combines TRBV20-1 with TRBJ2-3; possible D gene TRBD1, 6 bases. Trimming stripped 6 bases from V and 4 bases from J, with 11 bases between. CDR1 DFQATT and CDR2 SNEGSKA come from the germline V gene (reference sequence). The CDR3 totals 12 residues. The CDR3 loop is CSAGAVADTQYF. In nucleotides, the CDR3 is TGCAGTGCGGGGGCGGTGGCAGATACGCAGTATTTT.

This clonotype occurred many times. V usage is TRBV11-2 and J usage is TRBJ2-1; D gene unclear. V was shortened by 1 base and J by 4 bases, with 5 bases between the two germline ends. The germline V gene encodes CDR1 SGHAT and CDR2 FQNNGV. This CDR3 is built from 13 residues. The CDR3 sequence: CASSLGFYNEQFF. In nucleotides, the CDR3 is TGTGCCAGCAGCTTAGGTTTTTACAATGAGCAGTTCTTC. Supplemented by reference TRBV11-2 and TRBJ2-1, the full variable domain reads EAGVAQSPRYKIIEKRQSVAFWCNPISGHATLYWYQQILGQGPKLLIQFQNNGVVDDSQLPKDRFSAERLKGVDSTLKIQPAKLEDSAVYLCASSLGFYNEQFFGPGTRLTVL.

There are many counts of this clonotype. V is TRBV7-2 and J is TRBJ2-7; D might be TRBD2 (6 bases). The CDR3 consists of 15 residues. CDR1 and CDR2 from the germline V gene are SGHTA and FQGNSA. V shed 4 bases and J shed 5 bases, with 18 bases lying between them. DNA of the CDR3: TGTGCCAGCAGCTCCGGGGGAACGGGAGCCAACGAGCAGTACTTC. Translating gives CASSSGGTGANEQYF.

There are many counts of this clonotype. The gene calls are TRBV7-3 and TRBJ2-1; 10 nucleotides align to TRBD2. Germline CDR1 and CDR2: SGHTA and FQGTGA. Unmatched junction bases numbered 13, after V lost 5 bases and J lost 9 bases. The CDR3 contains 16 residues. The CDR3, as DNA: TGTGCCAGCAGCCCGAGCAGAAGCGGGGGGGCCAGTGAGCAGTTCTTC. It codes for CASSPSRSGGASEQFF.

With regard to this clonotype: A read error may explain this, as a much larger clone is one base away. The chain joins TRBV28 to TRBJ2-7; D gene unclear. Germline-derived CDR1 and CDR2 are MDHEN and SYDVKM. V was cut by 7 bases and J by 3 bases, with 13 bases left in between. The CDR3 is made up of 13 amino acids. CDR3 region: CASTLGSGYEQYF. CDR3 in DNA: TGTGCCAGCACCCTAGGGTCCGGCTACGAGCAGTACTTC.